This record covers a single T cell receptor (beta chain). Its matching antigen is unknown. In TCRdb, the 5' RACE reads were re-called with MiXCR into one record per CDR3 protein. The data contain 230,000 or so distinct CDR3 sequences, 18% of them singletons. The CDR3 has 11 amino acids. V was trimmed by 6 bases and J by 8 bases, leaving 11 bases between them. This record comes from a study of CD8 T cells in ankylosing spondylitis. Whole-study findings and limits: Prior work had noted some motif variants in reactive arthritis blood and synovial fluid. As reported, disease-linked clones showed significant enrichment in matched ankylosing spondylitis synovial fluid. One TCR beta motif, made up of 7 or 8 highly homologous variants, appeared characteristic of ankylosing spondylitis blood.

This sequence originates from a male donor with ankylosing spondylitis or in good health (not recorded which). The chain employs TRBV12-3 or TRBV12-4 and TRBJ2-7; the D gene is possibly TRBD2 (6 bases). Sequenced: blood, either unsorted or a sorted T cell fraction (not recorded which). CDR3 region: CASREGGKQYF. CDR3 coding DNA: TGTGCCAGCAGGGAGGGTGGCAAGCAGTACTTC.